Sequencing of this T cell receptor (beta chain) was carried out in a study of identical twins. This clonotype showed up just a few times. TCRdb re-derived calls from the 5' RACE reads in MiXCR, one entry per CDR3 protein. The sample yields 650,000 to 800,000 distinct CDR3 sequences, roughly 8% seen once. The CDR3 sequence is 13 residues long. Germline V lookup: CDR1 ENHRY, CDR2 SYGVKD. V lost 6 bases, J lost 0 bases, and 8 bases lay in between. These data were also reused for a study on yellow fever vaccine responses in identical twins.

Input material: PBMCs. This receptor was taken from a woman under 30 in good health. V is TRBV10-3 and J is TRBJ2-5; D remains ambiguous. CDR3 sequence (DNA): TGTGCCATCAGCGGACGTCACCAAGAGACCCAGTACTTC. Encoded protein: CAISGRHQETQYF.